Listed here are 32 T cell receptor beta chains from one sample, sequenced in a study of CD8+CD57+ T cells in acquired aplastic anemia (dated by TCRdb to between 2017 and 2018). Flow cytometry had shown CD8+CD57+ cell expansion in the patients selected for sequencing. Sequenced on an Illumina HiSeq 2000. Genomic DNA was used as template for profiling of TCR beta VDJ combinations and CDR3 sequences. The public reads were reprocessed in TCRdb via fastp at Q25 and MiXCR, keeping in-frame beta chains. Each CDR3 protein appears once, grouped with its most common genes and DNA. Recorded for this sample are about 470,000 distinct CDR3 sequences; around 32% of them occurred a single time. The ten largest clones represent under 0.95% of the sample. The source material was sorted CD4+, CD8+, or CD8+CD57+ T cells (not recorded which) from PBMCs. Source of these receptors: a human donor with aplastic anemia.

This clonotype was seen a handful of times. J is TRBJ2-7 and V is TRBV12-5; TRBD1 is a possible D gene (5 bases). V lost 7 bases and J 4 bases, leaving 14 bases between the germline ends. The length of the CDR3 is 13 residues. The germline V gene encodes CDR1 LGHNT and CDR2 FRNRAP. In DNA, the CDR3 is TGTGCTAGTGCCACAGGTCCCCGGTACGAGCAGTACTTC. Protein sequence: CASATGPRYEQYF. Combining the CDR3 with reference TRBV12-5 and TRBJ2-7 gives the whole variable domain DARVTQTPRHKVTEMGQEVTMRCQPILGHNTVFWYRQTMMQGLELLAYFRNRAPLDDSGMPKDRFSAEMPDATLATLKIQPSEPRDSAVYFCASATGPRYEQYFGPGTRLTVT.

This clonotype was observed at least ten times. The chain recombines TRBV7-3 with TRBJ1-1; D possibly corresponds to TRBD1 (5 bases). V dropped 8 bases and J dropped 6 bases, with 16 bases sitting between them. This CDR3 has 13 amino acids. Germline CDR1 is SGHTA and CDR2 is FQGTGA. CDR3 nucleotide sequence: TGTGCCAGCGCCTCGTCACAGGACGCTGAAGCTTTCTTT. It is translated as CASASSQDAEAFF.

This clonotype was picked up a small number of times. The V call is TRBV12-3 or TRBV12-4, the J call TRBJ1-2; D is ambiguous. The CDR3 extends over 11 amino acids. V was pared by 6 bases and J by 7 bases, with 9 bases between. CDR3 sequence reads: CASRSGGGYTF. The CDR3, as DNA: TGTGCCAGCAGATCAGGAGGTGGCTACACCTTC.

The genes are TRBV11-2 and TRBJ2-1; 7 positions match TRBD1. Losses at the gene ends were 5 bases for V and 12 bases for J; bases not matched to a gene: 13. Germline values: CDR1 SGHAT, CDR2 FQNNGV. The CDR3 sequence is 14 residues long. CDR3 nucleotide sequence: TGTGCCAGCAGCCTTACAGGGGATCTCGATGGGCAGTTCTTC. Its translation: CASSLTGDLDGQFF. Full variable domain (remainder filled in from reference TRBV11-2 and TRBJ2-1): EAGVAQSPRYKIIEKRQSVAFWCNPISGHATLYWYQQILGQGPKLLIQFQNNGVVDDSQLPKDRFSAERLKGVDSTLKIQPAKLEDSAVYLCASSLTGDLDGQFFGPGTRLTVL.

This clonotype was counted a few times. The chain couples TRBV9 to TRBJ1-1; D not certain. The CDR3 contains 14 residues. Germline-derived CDR1 and CDR2 are SGDLS and YYNGEE. V was pared by 0 bases and J by 4 bases, with 10 bases between. The CDR3 nucleotides are TGTGCCAGCAGCGTAGCTACTGGGTTCACTGAAGCTTTCTTT. Encoded protein: CASSVATGFTEAFF.

V gene TRBV19 combines with J gene TRBJ2-3; D uncertain. Germline-derived CDR1 and CDR2 are LNHDA and SQIVND (reference sequence). The CDR3 is 15 amino acids. Trimming took off 7 bases at V and 0 bases at J, with 14 bases between the two ends. The CDR3 region is CASTRTDRSTDTQYF. CDR3 in DNA: TGTGCCAGTACCCGGACGGACCGTAGCACAGATACGCAGTATTTT.

This clonotype has at least ten counts. The V gene is TRBV10-2, the J gene TRBJ2-5, with D perhaps TRBD2 (5 bases). The germline gives CDR1 WSHSY, CDR2 SAAADI. This CDR3 spans 12 amino acids. Trimming took off 10 bases at V and 5 bases at J, with 14 bases between the two ends. CDR3 in amino acids: CATRAQRETQYF. Written as DNA, the CDR3 is TGCGCCACCCGGGCCCAGCGGGAGACCCAGTACTTC.

The V call is TRBV3-1, the J call TRBJ2-7; TRBD2 might be the D (6 bases). In germline, CDR1 is LGHDT, CDR2 YNNKEL (reference sequence). Trimming pared 7 bases from V and 4 bases from J, leaving 23 bases between. CDR3 length: 16 residues. DNA of the CDR3: TGTGCCAGCACCGAATTGGGACTCGTTTATCTATACGAGCAGTACTTC. Amino acids: CASTELGLVYLYEQYF.

The rearrangement uses TRBV7-6 and TRBJ2-5; 10 bases are shared with TRBD2. The V and J ends lost 4 bases and 3 bases, in that order; junction bases with no gene match: 11. In germline, CDR1 is SGHVS, CDR2 FNYEAQ. The CDR3 covers 17 residues. This CDR3 is CASSSSGLAVSKETQYF. The CDR3 DNA is TGTGCCAGCAGCTCATCCGGACTAGCGGTATCAAAAGAGACCCAGTACTTC.

The chain links TRBV11-2 to TRBJ1-3; D is perhaps TRBD1 (5 bases). The CDR3 totals 14 residues. The V gene's germline CDR1 is SGHAT and CDR2 FQNNGV. The V end lost 3 bases, the J end lost 2 bases, and 8 bases lay between the germline ends. CDR3 bases: TGTGCCAGCAGCTTTGGACAAACTGGAAACACCATATATTTT. Its protein product is CASSFGQTGNTIYF.

Worth noting for this clonotype: A junction boundary mismatches the germline segment, possibly from a read error. The J gene is TRBJ1-5, the V gene TRBV10-1; 10 bases fit TRBD1. CDR1 is WNHNN, CDR2 SYGVQD, per germline (reference sequence). The CDR3 has 12 amino acids. The DNA of the CDR3 is TGTGCCACACGGACAGGGGGTCAGCCCCAGCATTTT. It codes for CATRTGGQPQHF.

The rearrangement links TRBV24-1 to TRBJ1-1; D gene ambiguous. The CDR3 length is 13 residues. Germline values: CDR1 KGHDR, CDR2 SFDVKD. The V and J ends lost 4 bases and 7 bases respectively, with 12 bases between them. For the CDR3, the DNA is TGTGCCACCAGTGAGTGGGAAAACGGTGAAGCTTTCTTT. This sequence encodes CATSEWENGEAFF.

The V and J genes are TRBV5-1 and TRBJ2-2; D not resolved. Trimming cost V 0 bases and J 0 bases, with 6 bases left between them. In germline, CDR1 is SGHRS, CDR2 YFSETQ. The CDR3 covers 15 residues. DNA of the CDR3: TGCGCCAGCAGCTTGGGACTGACGAACACCGGGGAGCTGTTTTTT. Encoded protein: CASSLGLTNTGELFF.

This clonotype occurred many times. The genes are TRBV9 and TRBJ2-5; a possible D gene is TRBD2 (6 bases). The ends were cut back, 3 bases at V and 4 bases at J, with 10 bases in the middle. Per the germline V gene, CDR1 is SGDLS and CDR2 is YYNGEE. This CDR3 comprises 13 residues. The CDR3 region has the DNA TGTGCCAGCAGCGCCTTGGGGGGAGAGACCCAGTACTTC. Its protein is CASSALGGETQYF.

This clonotype was found many times. The chain employs TRBV20-1 and TRBJ2-3; D ambiguous. The length of the CDR3 is 13 residues. Per the germline V gene, CDR1 is DFQATT and CDR2 is SNEGSKA (reference sequence). Trimming left V 0 bases short and J 4 bases short, with 8 bases between. CDR3 nucleotide sequence: TGCAGTGCTAGAGAGGGGTATCCAGATACGCAGTATTTT. This gives the protein CSAREGYPDTQYF.

The J gene is TRBJ1-2, the V gene TRBV2; D is undetermined. Germline-derived CDR1 and CDR2 are SNHLY and FYNNEI. V lost 6 bases and J 4 bases, leaving 21 bases between the germline ends. The length of the CDR3 is 16 residues. The CDR3 here is CASSLIGSIPTYGYTF. The CDR3 region has the DNA TGTGCCAGCAGCTTAATAGGCAGCATCCCCACCTATGGCTACACCTTC.

On this clonotype itself: Being one base from a much bigger clone, this may be a read error. CDR3 nucleotides: TGTGCCAGCAGTGAATCGGCAGGGACGGCCTATGGCTGCACCTTC. Encoded protein: CASSESAGTAYGCTF. The rearrangement links TRBV6-4 to TRBJ1-2; D may be TRBD1 (5 bases). Germline-derived CDR1 and CDR2 are MRHNA and SNTAGT. CDR3 length: 15 amino acids.

In this sample, this clonotype turned up many times. V gene TRBV10-3 combines with J gene TRBJ2-2; 8 positions match TRBD1. J lost 0 bases, V lost 6 bases, and 3 bases had no gene match. CDR3 length equals 15 residues. Germline CDR1 reads ENHRY; CDR2 reads SYGVKD. CDR3 residues: CAISSDRANTGELFF. CDR3 nucleotides: TGTGCCATCAGCTCGGACAGGGCGAACACCGGGGAGCTGTTTTTT.

This chain connects TRBV25-1 to TRBJ1-6; 9 nucleotides line up with TRBD1. This CDR3 contains 15 residues. CDR1 MGHDK and CDR2 SYGVNS come from the germline V gene. V was clipped by 1 base and J by 9 bases; unmatched bases: 4. This CDR3 reads CASSEWDRELSPLHF. The CDR3 nucleotides read TGTGCCAGCAGTGAATGGGACAGGGAGCTTTCACCCCTCCACTTT.

This clonotype was counted between two and nine times. The chain carries TRBV5-6 and TRBJ2-7; possible D gene TRBD2, 7 bases. Germline CDR1 and CDR2: SGHDT and YYEEEE. This CDR3 comprises 17 residues. With 3 bases removed from V and 2 bases from J, the gap between germline ends came to 21 bases. The CDR3 is CASSWGGAGAATYEQYF. DNA of the CDR3: TGTGCCAGCAGCTGGGGTGGGGCGGGGGCCGCTACCTACGAGCAGTACTTC.

Only a few counts were recorded for this clonotype. The chain has TRBV12-3 or TRBV12-4 and TRBJ1-1; D gene uncertain. The CDR3 length is 13 residues. Deletions cut 4 bases from V and 1 base from J, with 7 bases between. In nucleotides, the CDR3 is TGTGCCAGCAGTTGGACGGCGAACACTGAAGCTTTCTTT. It yields the protein CASSWTANTEAFF.

This clonotype came up many times. The rearrangement uses TRBV7-2 and TRBJ1-2; 8 bases map to TRBD1. In germline, CDR1 is SGHTA, CDR2 FQGNSA. V was clipped by 5 bases and J by 7 bases; unmatched bases: 9. The length of the CDR3 is 14 residues. The CDR3: CASSPRDRSTGYTF. In DNA, the CDR3 is TGTGCCAGCAGCCCGAGGGACAGGAGCACTGGCTACACCTTC.

This clonotype was seen only once. J is TRBJ2-1 and V is TRBV12-3 or TRBV12-4; 9 bases fit TRBD1. V shed 4 bases and J 8 bases; nucleotides not matched to a gene: 9. The CDR3 length is 15 residues. The CDR3 coding sequence is TGTGCCAGCAGTTCTACAGGGGGCGATCGGGATGAGCAGTTCTTC. Translation: CASSSTGGDRDEQFF.

This clonotype was seen a few times. The V and J genes are TRBV12-3 or TRBV12-4 and TRBJ2-2; TRBD1 aligns across 10 bases. Unmatched junction bases numbered 3, after V lost 5 bases and J lost 3 bases. The CDR3 covers 15 residues. As DNA, the CDR3 is TGTGCCAGCAGTCAGGACAGGGGGTACACCGGGGAGCTGTTTTTT. This translates into CASSQDRGYTGELFF.

The chain links TRBV6-1 to TRBJ1-3; possibly TRBD1 for D (6 bases). Germline values: CDR1 MNHNS, CDR2 SASEGT. V was clipped by 0 bases and J by 4 bases, with 13 bases between them. The CDR3 runs to 16 residues. The CDR3 spells CASSEARGALGNTIYF. DNA for the CDR3: TGTGCCAGCAGTGAAGCTCGGGGGGCGTTGGGAAACACCATATATTTT.

This clonotype was seen only a few times. The chain is built from TRBV5-1 and TRBJ1-4, with D unresolved. The germline V gene encodes CDR1 SGHRS and CDR2 YFSETQ. This CDR3 has 16 amino acids. V was pared by 0 bases and J by 7 bases, with 16 bases between. Here the CDR3 DNA reads TGCGCCAGCAGCTTGGGTCCCATACAGAGGAGTGAAAAACTGTTTTTT. It translates to CASSLGPIQRSEKLFF. The full variable domain, with the rest looked up from reference TRBV5-1 and TRBJ1-4, is KAGVTQTPRYLIKTRGQQVTLSCSPISGHRSVSWYQQTPGQGLQFLFEYFSETQRNKGNFPGRFSGRQFSNSRSEMNVSTLELGDSALYLCASSLGPIQRSEKLFFGSGTQLSVL.

The chain employs TRBV20-1 and TRBJ2-7; 7 bases line up with TRBD1. After removal of 5 bases from V and 2 bases from J, the junction contained 6 bases not matched to a gene. The CDR3 has 13 residues. The germline gives CDR1 DFQATT, CDR2 SNEGSKA (reference sequence). Written as DNA, the CDR3 is TGCAGTGCTTTTCCCGGACAGGCCTACGAGCAGTACTTC. Translated: CSAFPGQAYEQYF.

The rearrangement uses TRBV12-3 or TRBV12-4 and TRBJ2-1, with 9 nucleotides matching TRBD1. Trimming at V came to 5 bases and at J to 6 bases, leaving 8 bases not matched to a gene. The CDR3 extends over 15 amino acids. The CDR3 nucleotides are TGTGCCAGCAGTCTTCGGACAGGGGCGGGCAATGAGCAGTTCTTC. Amino acids: CASSLRTGAGNEQFF.

This clonotype was found many times. The V and J genes are TRBV12-3 or TRBV12-4 and TRBJ1-5; a weak D match, TRBD1 (5 bases). V lost 4 bases, J lost 11 bases, and 15 bases lay in between. CDR3 length: 13 amino acids. The DNA of the CDR3 is TGTGCCAGCAGTTGGGACGGCAAAGGTGCCCAGCATTTT. Translating it yields CASSWDGKGAQHF.

The chain carries TRBV4-1 and TRBJ2-7, with 7 bases that match TRBD2. The ends lost 4 bases at V and 4 bases at J; junction bases unmatched: 13. The CDR3 has 16 amino acids. Looked up from germline, CDR1 is MGHRA and CDR2 is YSYEKL. CDR3 in DNA: TGCGCCAGCAGCCCAGGACTAGGCCTCTTAAGTTACGAGCAGTACTTC. It yields the protein CASSPGLGLLSYEQYF.

With regard to this clonotype: It may be a read error: a sequence one base away is much more abundant. The chain recombines TRBV2 with TRBJ2-5; D perhaps matches TRBD2 (5 bases). This CDR3 comprises 14 residues. Germline CDR1 SNHLY, CDR2 FYNNEI. The CDR3 loop is CASSEAEVQETQHF. Written as DNA, the CDR3 is TGTGCCAGCAGTGAAGCGGAGGTACAAGAGACCCAGCACTTC.

As regards this clonotype: A read error is likely, as this CDR3 ends without the conserved phenylalanine or tryptophan. CDR3 in DNA: TGTGCCAGTAGCACCACCAAAAACATTCAGTACCTC. Its translation is CASSTTKNIQYL. The V gene is TRBV25-1, the J gene TRBJ2-4, with D hard to call. Per germline, CDR1 MGHDK and CDR2 SYGVNS. The V end was cut by 9 bases, the J end by 2 bases, with 8 bases between. This CDR3 spans 12 amino acids.